This T cell receptor (beta chain) was captured in a study of blood T cells in healthy people across ages. Whole-study results and caveats: TCR beta diversity, measured per million T cells, fell in a roughly linear way with age.

Through a sample-barcoded 5' primer and a J-beta primer mix, a second PCR was run for roughly 6 to 11 cycles. TCRdb ran MiXCR on the 5' RACE reads and lists one entry per CDR3 protein. The table lists more than 800,000 distinct CDR3 sequences, more than 25% of them singletons. Germline CDR1 and CDR2: SGHAT and FQNNGV. The CDR3 runs to 21 residues. J lost 1 base, V lost 2 bases, and 16 bases had no gene match. Many counts were recorded for this clonotype. Its antigen is undetermined. The sequenced material came from blood. This rearrangement joins TRBV11-2 to TRBJ2-6; 8 bases line up with TRBD1. The sequence derives from a woman older than 75 in good health. The CDR3 sequence: CASSLSSNSRQGMSGANVLTF. The CDR3 region has the DNA TGTGCCAGCAGCTTAAGTTCGAATTCGAGACAGGGGATGTCTGGGGCCAACGTCCTGACTTTC. Complete variable domain (other parts from reference TRBV11-2 and TRBJ2-6): EAGVAQSPRYKIIEKRQSVAFWCNPISGHATLYWYQQILGQGPKLLIQFQNNGVVDDSQLPKDRFSAERLKGVDSTLKIQPAKLEDSAVYLCASSLSSNSRQGMSGANVLTFGAGSRLTVL.